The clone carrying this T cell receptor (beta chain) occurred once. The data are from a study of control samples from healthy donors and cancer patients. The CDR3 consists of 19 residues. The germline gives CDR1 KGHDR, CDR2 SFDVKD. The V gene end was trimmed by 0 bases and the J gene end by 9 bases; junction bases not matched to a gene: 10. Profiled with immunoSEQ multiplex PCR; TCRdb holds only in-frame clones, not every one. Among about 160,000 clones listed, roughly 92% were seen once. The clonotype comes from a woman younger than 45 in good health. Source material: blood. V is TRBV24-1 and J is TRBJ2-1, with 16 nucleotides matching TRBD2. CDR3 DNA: TGTGCCACCAGTGATTTGGGGGATTCCGGGACTAGCGGGAGGGCTGAGCAGTTCTTC. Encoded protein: CATSDLGDSGTSGRAEQFF.